The T cell receptor beta chain described here comes from a study of molecular identifiers for immune sequencing clone quantification. The ends were cut back, 2 bases at V and 4 bases at J, with 12 bases in the middle. The CDR3 has 15 amino acids. The V gene's germline CDR1 is SNHLY and CDR2 FYNNEI. TCRdb ran MiXCR on the PCR reads and lists one entry per CDR3 protein. The sample holds about 500,000 distinct CDR3 sequences, about a quarter seen once. This clonotype was obtained from a human donor in good health. Some libraries in this study had Jurkat cell RNA spiked in. J is TRBJ2-1 and V is TRBV2; D perhaps matches TRBD1 (7 bases). Sequencing input: naive CD8+ T cells from blood, with Jurkat cell RNA spiked in. Subset: FACS-sorted CD8+CD4-CCR7+CD45RA+ naive T cells. In DNA form, the CDR3 reads TGTGCCAGCAGTGAAAGGGCAGGGGGGTACAATGAGCAGTTCTTC. It yields the protein CASSERAGGYNEQFF. The whole variable domain, remainder taken from reference TRBV2 and TRBJ2-1, is EPEVTQTPSHQVTQMGQEVILRCVPISNHLYFYWYRQILGQKVEFLVSFYNNEISEKSEIFDDQFSVERPDGSNFTLKIRSTKLEDSAMYFCASSERAGGYNEQFFGPGTRLTVL.